This entry concerns a single T cell receptor beta chain. Its antigen remains unidentified. One base away there is no much larger clone; base qualities are not given. The CDR3 covers 15 residues, taking in both the cysteine and the phenylalanine. The CDR3 DNA has 45 bases and is translated from base 1. V loses 0 bases, J loses 7 bases, and the germline ends lie 14 bases apart. The germline V gene provides CDR1 SGHRS and CDR2 YFSETQ. The library was made by the immunoSEQ multiplex PCR assay. For most patients, genomic DNA was isolated with the Qiagen DNeasy Blood and Tissue Kit and sent frozen to Adaptive Biotechnologies for TCR sequencing. High-throughput TCR-beta CDR3 sequencing of genomic DNA from most patients was performed by Adaptive Biotechnologies. Per the original workflow: TCR sequencing data for around 20 patients were retrieved from Adaptive's ImmunoSEQ software; a few other patients were processed with MiXCR and VDJtools. To correct CD4 versus CD8 sorting errors, any sequence found in both subsets at a frequency ratio below 5:1 was removed. CDR3 nucleotide sequences shared by donor and recipient were removed because the origin of these sequences could not be assigned. Alloreactive clones required at least 2-fold expansion over unstimulated cells and minimum CFSE-low frequency of 0.002% (template counts) or 0.001% (read counts). A clone was considered mappable if detected in the sequenced pre-transplant spleen, lymph node, or MLR CFSE-low populations of the donor or recipient. Cumulative frequency of alloreactive clones was calculated as a percentage of all sequences weighted by copy number. The table comes from immuneACCESS by way of TCRdb, which keeps in-frame sequences with V and J called. Part of the clones is missing from these tables; in studies checked, under half for an unresolved V gene and the rest for unknown reasons. That table supplies the V and J calls and clone size; D and trimming were determined from the DNA. A total of approximately 90,000 clones appear in this sample, roughly nine tenths of them only once. Jointly, the top ten make up 0.28% of the sample.

This sample was taken from a study of graft-versus-host responses after intestinal transplantation (dated by TCRdb to about 2021). Regarding the complete study: The transplants that recipients received were multivisceral, liver-intestinal, or isolated intestinal. Alloreactive clones were identified by sequencing pre-transplant mixed lymphocyte reaction products and comparing them with unstimulated pre-transplant donor and recipient T cells. Of the 20 to 25 intestinal transplant recipients enrolled in the cohort, one of whom was a retransplant, 3 patients without pretransplant specimens were excluded. Instead of going to the commercial service, samples from a few later patients were sequenced in-house on an Illumina MiSeq and processed with MiXCR. After intestinal transplantation, graft-versus-host and host-versus-graft alloreactive T cell clones were followed in the graft, circulation and bone marrow using bulk TCR-beta CDR3 sequencing. A peak of at least 4% donor T cells among recipient peripheral blood mononuclear cells was the definition used for donor T cell macrochimerism. All recipients received anti-thymocyte globulin induction followed by maintenance tacrolimus and steroids for 3 to 4 years.

The time point tag for this specimen amounts to: cells obtained before transplantation from donor or recipient. CD3+CD4+ and CD3+CD8+ populations were FACS-sorted from unstimulated pre-transplant donor and recipient cells taken from spleen or lymph nodes. Points the paper makes about the study in general: In patients with donor T cell macrochimerism, the allografts had high GvH to HvG T cell clonal ratios. The relatively low number and heterogeneity of intestinal transplant patients limited the conclusions. Peak levels of circulating GvH clones were associated with declines in HvG clones early after transplant. GvH clones were detected in recipient bone marrow, and some of these GvH clones were observed earlier in ileal mucosa or blood, consistent with an intestinal mucosal origin.

This specimen consisted of unstimulated CD4+ T cells sorted from spleen or lymph node cells, obtained before transplant. The chain was built from TRBV5-1 and TRBJ2-1; perhaps TRBD1 is the D gene, with 5 bases matching. The source is a human donor who was the organ donor for an intestinal transplant. The nucleotides are TGCGCCAGCAGCTTGGACAGTACAGGTCTGAATGAGCAGTTCTTC. Its product reads: CASSLDSTGLNEQFF.